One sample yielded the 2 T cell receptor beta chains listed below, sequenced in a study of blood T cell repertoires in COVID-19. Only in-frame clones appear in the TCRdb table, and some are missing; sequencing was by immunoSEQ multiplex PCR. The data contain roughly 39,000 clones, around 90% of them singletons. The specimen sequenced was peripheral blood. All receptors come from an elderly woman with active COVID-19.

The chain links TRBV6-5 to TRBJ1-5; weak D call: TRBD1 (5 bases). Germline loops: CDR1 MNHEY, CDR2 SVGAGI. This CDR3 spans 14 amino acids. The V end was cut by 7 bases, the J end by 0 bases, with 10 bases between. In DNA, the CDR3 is TGTGCCAGCAACGACAGACATAGCAATCAGCCCCAGCATTTT. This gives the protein CASNDRHSNQPQHF.

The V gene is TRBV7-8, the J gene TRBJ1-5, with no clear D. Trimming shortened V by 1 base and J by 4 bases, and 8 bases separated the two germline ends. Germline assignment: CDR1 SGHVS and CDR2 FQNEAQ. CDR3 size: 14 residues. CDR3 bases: TGTGCCAGCAGCTTAGTGAGGGATAATCAGCCCCAGCATTTT. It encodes CASSLVRDNQPQHF.